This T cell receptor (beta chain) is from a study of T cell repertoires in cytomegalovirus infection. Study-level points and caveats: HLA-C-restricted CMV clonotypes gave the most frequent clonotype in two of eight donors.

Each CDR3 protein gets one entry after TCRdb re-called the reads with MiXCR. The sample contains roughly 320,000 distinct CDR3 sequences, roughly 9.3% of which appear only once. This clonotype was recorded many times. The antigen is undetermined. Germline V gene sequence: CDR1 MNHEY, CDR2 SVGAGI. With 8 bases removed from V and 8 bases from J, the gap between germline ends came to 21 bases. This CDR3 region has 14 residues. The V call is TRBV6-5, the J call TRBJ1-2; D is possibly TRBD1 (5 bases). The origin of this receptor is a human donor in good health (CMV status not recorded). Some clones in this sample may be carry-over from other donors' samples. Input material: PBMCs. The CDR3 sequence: CASANPYRGDGYTF. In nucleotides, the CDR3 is TGTGCCAGCGCAAATCCCTACCGAGGGGACGGCTACACCTTC.